The 12 T cell receptor beta chains below were found in one sample sequenced in a study of T cell responses to AZD1222 COVID-19 vaccine listed by TCRdb under 2021. The time point label for this specimen denotes: about 28 days (+/-7) after the second vaccine dose. The library was made by the immunoSEQ multiplex PCR assay. TCRdb retrieved this table from immuneACCESS and kept in-frame rearrangements only. Not all clones are present; in checked studies, unresolved V genes account for under half, and no reason is known for the remainder. Across this sample there are about 180,000 clones, with around 90% seen only once. The ten largest clonotypes hold approximately 10% of the sample. The sample in question was peripheral blood, obtained 28 days after the second AZD1222 dose. These receptors were collected from an adult who received the AZD1222 COVID-19 vaccine.

The rearrangement joins TRBV24-1 to TRBJ2-1; 15 bases match TRBD2. Germline V CDR1 and CDR2: KGHDR, SFDVKD. The CDR3 spans 18 residues. Trimming cost V 3 bases and J 6 bases; bases outside gene matches: 8. CDR3 in amino acids: CATSDPWTSGGARNEQFF. For the CDR3, the DNA is TGTGCCACCAGTGATCCATGGACTAGCGGGGGGGCTCGCAATGAGCAGTTCTTC.

The chain uses TRBV7-2 and TRBJ2-5; D may be TRBD2 (5 bases). Germline assignment: CDR1 SGHTA and CDR2 FQGNSA. Trimming removed 3 bases from V and 7 bases from J, with 12 bases in between. The CDR3 contains 13 residues. The CDR3 spells CASSFMDSGTQYF. The CDR3 coding sequence is TGTGCCAGCAGCTTTATGGACTCCGGGACCCAGTACTTC.

The chain couples TRBV5-4 to TRBJ1-6, with TRBD1 as a possible D gene (5 bases). V was clipped by 0 bases and J by 7 bases, with 8 bases between them. The CDR3 has 14 residues. Germline values: CDR1 SGHNT, CDR2 YYREEE (reference sequence). This chain's CDR3 is CASSLEGLNSPLHF. The CDR3 DNA sequence: TGTGCCAGCAGCTTGGAGGGGCTCAATTCACCCCTCCACTTT. Using reference TRBV5-4 and TRBJ1-6 for the parts outside the CDR3, the full variable domain is ETGVTQSPTHLIKTRGQQVTLRCSSQSGHNTVSWYQQALGQGPQFIFQYYREEENGRGNFPPRFSGLQFPNYSSELNVNALELDDSALYLCASSLEGLNSPLHFGNGTRLTVT.

V gene TRBV10-3 combines with J gene TRBJ1-3, with 8 bases that match TRBD1. The CDR3 is 14 amino acids. Germline CDR1 and CDR2: ENHRY and SYGVKD. The V segment lost 5 bases and the J segment 8 bases; nucleotides outside the gene matches: 8. The CDR3 coding sequence is TGTGCCATCAGTTCGTACCAACAGGGGGACACCATATATTTT. This translates into CAISSYQQGDTIYF.

The DNA for the CDR3 is TGTGCCAGCAGCGTAGATCCCGAGGCCGGGGAGCTGTTTTTT. Its protein product is CASSVDPEAGELFF. The V call is TRBV9, the J call TRBJ2-2; D gene ambiguous. Trimming stripped 0 bases from V and 6 bases from J, with 9 bases between. CDR1 SGDLS and CDR2 YYNGEE come from the germline V gene. This CDR3 has 14 amino acids. Filled out from reference TRBV9 and TRBJ2-2, the complete variable domain reads DSGVTQTPKHLITATGQRVTLRCSPRSGDLSVYWYQQSLDQGLQFLIQYYNGEERAKGNILERFSAQQFPDLHSELNLSSLELGDSALYFCASSVDPEAGELFFGEGSRLTVL.

This rearrangement joins TRBV3-1 (or the pseudogene TRBV3-2) to TRBJ2-3, with D tentatively TRBD1 (5 bases). The CDR3 is made up of 14 amino acids. Looked up from germline, CDR1 is LGHDT and CDR2 is YNNKEL (reference sequence). Deletions cut 4 bases from V and 1 base from J, with 9 bases between. In DNA, the CDR3 is TGTGCCAGCAGCCGACAGAGCGGCACAGATACGCAGTATTTT. Amino acid sequence: CASSRQSGTDTQYF.

The genes are TRBV6-5 and TRBJ1-1, with TRBD1 as a possible D gene (5 bases). The germline V gene encodes CDR1 MNHEY and CDR2 SVGAGI. This CDR3 is built from 15 residues. Trimming cost V 0 bases and J 5 bases, with 13 bases left between them. This chain's CDR3 is CASSYSPGLGTEAFF. The CDR3, as DNA: TGTGCCAGCAGTTACTCGCCAGGGTTGGGAACTGAAGCTTTCTTT.

This clone occurred once. The chain is built from TRBV29-1 and TRBJ1-1, with a weak D call TRBD1 (5 bases). V lost 7 bases, J lost 3 bases, and 12 bases lay in between. Germline V CDR1 and CDR2: SQVTM, ANQGSEA. This CDR3 spans 12 amino acids. CDR3 coding DNA: TGCAGCGCAAAAACGGGGGACACTGAAGCTTTCTTT. Amino acids: CSAKTGDTEAFF.

CDR3: CASMDRGRVEKLFF. The CDR3 bases are TGTGCCAGTATGGACAGGGGGCGTGTTGAAAAACTGTTTTTT. The chain couples TRBV19 to TRBJ1-4; 11 nucleotides agree with TRBD1. The CDR3 spans 14 residues. CDR1 is LNHDA and CDR2 is SQIVND in the germline V gene (reference sequence). V lost 7 bases, J lost 7 bases, and 5 bases stayed unmatched.

The chain combines TRBV7-2 with TRBJ1-2, with TRBD1 matching 7 bases. Germline lookup yields CDR1 SGHTA and CDR2 FQGNSA. The V gene end was trimmed by 5 bases and the J gene end by 8 bases; junction bases not matched to a gene: 14. This CDR3 region has 15 residues. CDR3 in DNA: TGTGCCAGCAGCGTTCAGGGGGTAGATTTCAGGGGCTACACCTTC. This encodes CASSVQGVDFRGYTF.

The chain recombines TRBV3-1 (or the pseudogene TRBV3-2) with TRBJ1-2, with no clear D. The CDR3 is 13 residues long. The V and J ends lost 1 base and 4 bases respectively, with 7 bases between them. The V gene's germline CDR1 is LGHDT and CDR2 YNNKEL (reference sequence). This CDR3 is CASSQAPSYGYTF. In nucleotides, the CDR3 is TGTGCCAGCAGCCAAGCCCCTTCCTATGGCTACACCTTC.

The chain links TRBV6-5 to TRBJ1-3, with a weak D call TRBD1 (6 bases). There are 14 residues in the CDR3. CDR1 is MNHEY, CDR2 SVGAGI, per germline. V was trimmed by 5 bases and J by 1 base, leaving 9 bases between them. CDR3 coding DNA: TGTGCCAGCAGTAGTACAGGGTCTGGAAACACCATATATTTT. This sequence encodes CASSSTGSGNTIYF.